This T cell receptor (beta chain) was obtained from a study of T-cell reconstitution after alpha-beta-depleted transplantation in children (TCRdb year 2016). As for the study more broadly: Using TCR repertoire profiling, the study quantitatively followed how T-cell immune reconstitution unfolded in children after TCRalphabeta/CD19-depleted allogeneic hematopoietic cell transplantation. Broader findings and caveats from the paper: In some patients, the high TCRbeta diversity seen at day 60 was put down to recipient T cells and intrathymic progenitors that had survived conditioning. Over subsequent months, a decline in hyperexpanded clone frequencies was noted, and after one year, T-cell counts and TCRbeta diversity were mostly ascribed to newly produced T cells. The apparently early alphabetaT-cell count recovery about two months after transplant was reportedly dependent on only several hundred rapidly expanded clones derived from non-depleted graft cells.

Library prep was done by PCR. Instrument used: Illumina HiSeq 2500. Molecular barcoding was employed in the preparation of TCR libraries, with unique molecular identifiers being used to normalize TCRbeta repertoire quantification. In-frame beta chains were kept once TCRdb had trimmed the public reads at Q25 with fastp and called clones with MiXCR. CDR3 protein duplicates are merged, each entry listing the most common genes and DNA. In all, the sample holds about 980,000 distinct CDR3 sequences, and roughly 29% of those were seen once. Clones ranked in the top ten supply over 25% of the sample. With regard to this clonotype: Its binding antigen is unknown. No much larger clonotype is one base removed from it; base qualities were not supplied.

The CDR3 covers 19 residues, taking in both the cysteine and the phenylalanine. Only the CDR3 part of the read is kept: 57 bases, read in frame from the first base. CDR1 is given as LGHNA and CDR2 as YSLEER, both from the germline V gene. V trim: 1 base; J trim: 8 bases; unmatched bases: 18. In light of the paper, this sample's treatment or condition label describes: allogeneic hematopoietic cell transplantation with graft depleted of TCRalphabeta T cells and CD19 B cells. Transplant recipients were children who received TCRalphabeta/CD19-depleted allogeneic hematopoietic cell grafts. The rearranged chain carries TRBV4-3 and TRBJ1-4, with TRBD1 matching 8 junction bases. This TCR derives from a boy in the first two years of life who had a stem cell transplant for SCID, so the T cells may come from the graft donor. Specimen: PBMCs, mostly from graft donor cells, collected 360 days after TCRalphabeta/CD19-depleted stem cell transplant. The CDR3 sequence is CASSQGPDRGERMGEKLFF. Here is the DNA: TGCGCCAGCAGCCAAGGTCCCGACAGGGGTGAGAGAATGGGCGAAAAACTGTTTTTT.